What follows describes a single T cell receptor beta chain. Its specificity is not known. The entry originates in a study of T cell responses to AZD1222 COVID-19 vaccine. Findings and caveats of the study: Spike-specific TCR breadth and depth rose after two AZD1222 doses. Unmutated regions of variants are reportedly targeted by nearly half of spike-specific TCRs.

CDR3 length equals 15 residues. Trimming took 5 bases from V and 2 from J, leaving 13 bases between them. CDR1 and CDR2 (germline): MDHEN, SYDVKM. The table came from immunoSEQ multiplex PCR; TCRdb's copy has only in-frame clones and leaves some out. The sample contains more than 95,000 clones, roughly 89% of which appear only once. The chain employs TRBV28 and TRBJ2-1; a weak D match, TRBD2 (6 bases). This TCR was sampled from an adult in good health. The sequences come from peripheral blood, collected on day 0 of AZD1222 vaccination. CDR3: CASSRGSGPYNEQFF. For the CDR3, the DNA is TGTGCCAGCAGTCGGGGTAGCGGACCCTACAATGAGCAGTTCTTC.